This T cell receptor beta chain was found in a study of T cell repertoires in cytomegalovirus infection. Study results and caveats: Carriage of CMV together with the relevant HLA was identifiable through cumulative public TCR beta family frequency.

A remark on this clonotype: Its antigen is still unknown.

The CDR3 runs to 16 residues. CDR1 SGDLS and CDR2 YYNGEE come from the germline V gene. Trimming took 0 bases from V and 1 from J, leaving 11 bases between them. MiXCR, run by TCRdb on the reads, gives a single entry per CDR3 protein. The repertoire holds fewer than 850,000 distinct CDR3 sequences, with almost 30% as singletons. The TCR was taken from a human donor in good health (CMV status not recorded). Some clones in this sample may be carry-over from other donors' samples. Sequencing was performed on cultured CD8+ T cells from PBMCs, taken from culture after CMV antigen stimulation. The chain links TRBV9 to TRBJ2-1; D possibly corresponds to TRBD1 (5 bases). The CDR3 DNA reads TGTGCCAGCAGCGTAGCTAACAGGAGATCCTACAATGAGCAGTTCTTC. Translation gives CASSVANRRSYNEQFF.